This TCR beta chain stems from a study of T cell repertoires in cytomegalovirus infection. Across the study: Used in the study were CMV epitopes, some recently identified and HLA-C-restricted, others well-studied and HLA-B-restricted. CMV infection and matching HLA type were both indicated by public TCR beta signatures.

TCRdb analysed the reads with MiXCR anew, one entry per CDR3 protein. The sample lists roughly 150,000 distinct CDR3 sequences, 20% to 25% seen once, with 20% to 30% in the top ten. This clonotype was observed a single time. Its antigen is unidentified. The germline V gene has CDR1 ENHRY and CDR2 SYGVKD. The CDR3 spans 16 residues. Trimming pared 5 bases from V and 1 base from J, leaving 15 bases between. The sequenced sample was CD8+ T cells from cultured PBMCs, obtained from culture after CMV antigen stimulation. The chain employs TRBV10-3 and TRBJ1-5; no firm D call. The sequence derives from a human donor in good health (CMV status not recorded). Some clones in this sample may be carry-over from other donors' samples. The CDR3 DNA reads TGTGCCATCAGTCCTAGGGCCGCGCAGAGCAATCAGCCCCAGCATTTT. This sequence encodes CAISPRAAQSNQPQHF.